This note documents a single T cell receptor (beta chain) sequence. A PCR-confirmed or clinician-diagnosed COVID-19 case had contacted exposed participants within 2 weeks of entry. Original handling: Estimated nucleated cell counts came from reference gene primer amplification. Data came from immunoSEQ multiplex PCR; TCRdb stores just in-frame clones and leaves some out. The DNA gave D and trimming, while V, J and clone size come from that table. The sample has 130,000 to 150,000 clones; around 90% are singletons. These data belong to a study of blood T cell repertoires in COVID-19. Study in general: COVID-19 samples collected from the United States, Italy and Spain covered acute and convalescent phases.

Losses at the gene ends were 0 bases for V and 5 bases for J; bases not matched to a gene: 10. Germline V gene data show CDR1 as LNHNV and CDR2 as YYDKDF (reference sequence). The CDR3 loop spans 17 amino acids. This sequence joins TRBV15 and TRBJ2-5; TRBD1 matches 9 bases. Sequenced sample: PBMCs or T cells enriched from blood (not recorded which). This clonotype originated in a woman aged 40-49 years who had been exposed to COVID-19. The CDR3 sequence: CATSRDTPPGTGETQYF. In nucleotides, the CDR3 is TGTGCCACCAGCAGAGACACCCCCCCTGGGACAGGGGAGACCCAGTACTTC.